A single T cell receptor (beta chain) is shown here with its context. The CDR3 runs 15 residues. Per the germline V gene, CDR1 is SGHTA and CDR2 is FQGNSA. With 5 bases clipped from V and 3 bases from J, the junction kept 8 bases outside the gene matches. Seattle's enrolled individuals joined amid active infection and were then monitored longitudinally. This entry belongs to a study of blood T cell repertoires in COVID-19. At the level of the study: Samples representing acute and convalescent COVID-19 were sourced from the United States, Italy and Spain. The analysed material was cDNA or gDNA that came from T cells, B-cell-depleted T cells, or PBMCs.

Assay used: immunoSEQ multiplex PCR; TCRdb lists only in-frame clones, some missing. The profile shows about 190,000 clones, about 83% of them singletons. The TCR comes from a woman between 70 and 85 years old with COVID-19, enrolled during active disease. Source material: peripheral blood. The V and J genes are TRBV7-2 and TRBJ2-7, with 9 bases matching TRBD1. In DNA, the CDR3 is TGTGCCAGCAGCACCCAGACAGGGGGGGACTACGAGCAGTACTTC. It is translated as CASSTQTGGDYEQYF. Together with reference TRBV7-2 and TRBJ2-7, the CDR3 gives the full variable domain: GAGVSQSPSNKVTEKGKDVELRCDPISGHTALYWYRQSLGQGLEFLIYFQGNSAPDKSGLPSDRFSAERTGGSVSTLTIQRTQQEDSAVYLCASSTQTGGDYEQYFGPGTRLTVT.